Listed here are 14 T cell receptor beta chains from one sample, sequenced in a study of OX40 agonist ivuxolimab in advanced cancers. Assay: immunoSEQ multiplex PCR; the TCRdb copy retains only in-frame clones and omits some. The sample lists about 45,000 clones, approximately 82% seen once, with roughly 2.5% in the top ten. Specimen: CD4+ or CD8+ T cells sorted from blood, collected in a trial of the OX40 agonist ivuxolimab. These receptors were taken from an adult with an advanced solid tumor such as melanoma, head and neck, liver or kidney cancer.

The CDR3 loop reads CASSPVGGETQYF. The CDR3 DNA sequence: TGTGCCAGCAGCCCTGTAGGGGGAGAGACCCAGTACTTC. This chain connects TRBV7-6 to TRBJ2-5; TRBD1 might be the D (6 bases). From germline, CDR1 is SGHVS and CDR2 FNYEAQ. The CDR3 has 13 amino acids. V was trimmed by 5 bases and J by 4 bases, leaving 11 bases between them. The full variable domain, with the rest looked up from reference TRBV7-6 and TRBJ2-5, is GAGVSQSPRYKVTKRGQDVALRCDPISGHVSLYWYRQALGQGPEFLTYFNYEAQQDKSGLPNDRFSAERPEGSISTLTIQRTEQRDSAMYRCASSPVGGETQYFGPGTRLLVL.

The rearrangement links TRBV6-5 to TRBJ2-1; TRBD2 might be the D (5 bases). The CDR3 is 13 residues long. Trimming left V 1 base short and J 6 bases short, with 7 bases between. Germline loops: CDR1 MNHEY, CDR2 SVGAGI. CDR3 region: CASSYFRGNEQFF. For the CDR3, the DNA is TGTGCCAGCAGTTACTTCCGGGGCAATGAGCAGTTCTTC.

The CDR3 nucleotides are TGCAGTGCAGAGATGAATGGCTACACCTTC. As protein: CSAEMNGYTF. This chain connects TRBV20-1 to TRBJ1-2; the D is unclear. The CDR3 has 10 residues. V lost 6 bases and J 6 bases, leaving 8 bases between the germline ends. Germline CDR1 reads DFQATT; CDR2 reads SNEGSKA (reference sequence).

This chain uses TRBV5-6 with TRBJ2-7; TRBD2 matches 10 bases. The V gene end was trimmed by 3 bases and the J gene end by 3 bases; junction bases not matched to a gene: 3. The CDR3 loop spans 14 amino acids. Germline V gives CDR1 SGHDT, CDR2 YYEEEE. CDR3 sequence: CASSYGTSVYEQYF. CDR3 coding DNA: TGTGCCAGCAGCTATGGGACTAGCGTCTACGAGCAGTACTTC.

J is TRBJ2-3 and V is TRBV5-1; D may be TRBD1 (5 bases). Germline V lookup: CDR1 SGHRS, CDR2 YFSETQ. The CDR3 loop spans 14 amino acids. V lost 2 bases and J lost 8, with 15 bases in between. CDR3 sequence (DNA): TGCGCCAGCAGCTTTGTTCAGGGAAGTCGTACGCAGTATTTT. Its translation is CASSFVQGSRTQYF.

The chain joins TRBV27 to TRBJ2-7; possible D gene TRBD1, 9 bases. Trimming cost V 5 bases and J 3 bases, with 29 bases left between them. The CDR3 is 19 residues long. CDR1 is MNHEY, CDR2 SMNVEV, per germline (reference sequence). The CDR3 spells CASSRRTGVGSGVNYEQYF. As DNA, the CDR3 is TGTGCCAGCAGTCGAAGGACAGGGGTCGGTAGCGGGGTCAACTACGAGCAGTACTTC.

The chain uses TRBV6-5 and TRBJ1-3, with TRBD1 identical over 7 bases. The CDR3 has 15 amino acids. V shed 3 bases and J 3 bases; nucleotides not matched to a gene: 5. Germline assignment: CDR1 MNHEY and CDR2 SVGAGI. CDR3 region: CASSYSTGDGNTIYF. DNA for the CDR3: TGTGCCAGCAGTTATTCTACAGGGGATGGAAACACCATATATTTT.

The chain combines TRBV5-6 with TRBJ2-7; 13 nucleotides align to TRBD2. This CDR3 comprises 17 residues. The ends lost 1 base at V and 6 bases at J; junction bases unmatched: 10. CDR1 and CDR2 (germline): SGHDT, YYEEEE. As DNA, the CDR3 is TGTGCCAGCAGCTTGTTGGGACTAGCGGGAAGAAAGCGCGAGCAGTACTTC. Amino acids: CASSLLGLAGRKREQYF.

The chain uses TRBV6-6 and TRBJ1-2; tentative D call: TRBD1 (5 bases). The length of the CDR3 is 16 residues. Trimming removed 0 bases from V and 2 bases from J, with 13 bases in between. The germline V gene has CDR1 MNHNY and CDR2 SVGAGI (reference sequence). The CDR3 DNA follows: TGTGCCAGCAGTTACTCTGGGCAGGGACTAAACTATGGCTACACCTTC. This codes for CASSYSGQGLNYGYTF.

This clone was counted once. This chain joins TRBV7-9 and TRBJ1-2; 7 nucleotides line up with TRBD1. CDR1 is SEHNR and CDR2 is FQNEAQ in the germline V gene (reference sequence). The trim removed 2 bases at V and 6 bases at J, leaving 3 bases unmatched. This CDR3 has 13 residues. In nucleotides, the CDR3 is TGTGCCAGCAGCTTAAGAGGGGGCGATGGCTACACCTTC. Its translation is CASSLRGGDGYTF.

This chain links TRBV6-1 with TRBJ1-2; maybe TRBD1 (5 bases). The germline CDR1 and CDR2 sequences are MNHNS and SASEGT. CDR3 length equals 15 residues. Trimming cost V 0 bases and J 2 bases, with 10 bases left between them. CDR3 in amino acids: CASSEAQAPNYGYTF. The CDR3 DNA is TGTGCCAGCAGTGAAGCACAGGCACCCAACTATGGCTACACCTTC.

The V and J genes are TRBV5-6 and TRBJ1-1; 10 bases are shared with TRBD1. Trimming took 4 bases from V and 5 from J; bases not matched to a gene: 8. Germline V gene data show CDR1 as SGHDT and CDR2 as YYEEEE. CDR3 length equals 15 residues. This chain's CDR3 is CASSLTGGAGTEAFF. CDR3 bases: TGTGCCAGCAGCCTGACAGGGGGCGCGGGGACTGAAGCTTTCTTT.

As DNA, the CDR3 is TGCGCCAGCAGTCAATTGAGCGGGTCCTCCTACGAGCAGTACTTC. Its protein is CASSQLSGSSYEQYF. The chain recombines TRBV23-1 with TRBJ2-7; D is possibly TRBD2 (6 bases). TRBV23-1 is annotated as an ORF whose role is uncertain. This CDR3 is built from 15 residues. V dropped 1 base and J dropped 0 bases, with 10 bases sitting between them.

This chain connects TRBV4-3 to TRBJ1-2; 7 bases fit TRBD1. The germline CDR1 and CDR2 sequences are LGHNA and YSLEER. Trimming cost V 4 bases and J 7 bases; bases outside gene matches: 6. This CDR3 has 13 amino acids. Here the CDR3 DNA reads TGCGCCAGCAGCCCGTTGGGGACAGTTGGCTACACCTTC. It codes for CASSPLGTVGYTF.